The 20 T cell receptor beta chains below all came from one sample that was sequenced in a study of T cell responses to AZD1222 COVID-19 vaccine. Assay used: immunoSEQ multiplex PCR; TCRdb lists only in-frame clones, some missing. The table shows some 140,000 clones, with roughly nine tenths occurring only once. Specimen: peripheral blood, collected on day 0 of AZD1222 vaccination. The receptors derive from an adult in good health.

V is TRBV25-1 and J is TRBJ2-3, with 9 bases lining up with TRBD1. Germline V gene data show CDR1 as MGHDK and CDR2 as SYGVNS. This CDR3 is built from 17 residues. V gave up 3 bases and J gave up 2 bases; unmatched junction bases: 9. CDR3 amino acids: CASSDWGGTGNTDTQYF. The CDR3 DNA reads as TGTGCCAGCAGTGACTGGGGTGGGACAGGGAACACAGATACGCAGTATTTT. The full variable domain, completed using reference TRBV25-1 and TRBJ2-3, is EADIYQTPRYLVIGTGKKITLECSQTMGHDKMYWYQQDPGMELHLIHYSYGVNSTEKGDLSSESTVSRIRTEHFPLTLESARPSHTSQYLCASSDWGGTGNTDTQYFGPGTRLTVL.

The chain combines TRBV24-1 with TRBJ2-1; TRBD1 matches at 7 bases. Per the germline V gene, CDR1 is KGHDR and CDR2 is SFDVKD. V shed 3 bases and J 14 bases; nucleotides not matched to a gene: 15. The CDR3 contains 15 residues. This CDR3 reads CATSDPTRTGEEEFF. CDR3 bases: TGTGCCACCAGTGATCCAACCCGGACAGGAGAGGAGGAGTTCTTC.

The chain uses TRBV11-2 and TRBJ1-1; D is unclear. CDR3 length equals 15 residues. Looked up from germline, CDR1 is SGHAT and CDR2 is FQNNGV. V lost 0 bases to trimming and J lost 1 base, with 9 bases between them. CDR3 nucleotide sequence: TGTGCCAGCAGCTTAGATCAGAGGCGGAACACTGAAGCTTTCTTT. Its protein is CASSLDQRRNTEAFF. Filled out from reference TRBV11-2 and TRBJ1-1, the complete variable domain reads EAGVAQSPRYKIIEKRQSVAFWCNPISGHATLYWYQQILGQGPKLLIQFQNNGVVDDSQLPKDRFSAERLKGVDSTLKIQPAKLEDSAVYLCASSLDQRRNTEAFFGQGTRLTVV.

The V and J genes are TRBV9 and TRBJ1-2, with 10 positions matching TRBD1. Per germline, CDR1 SGDLS and CDR2 YYNGEE. CDR3 length: 16 amino acids. V gave up 4 bases and J gave up 7 bases; unmatched junction bases: 13. The CDR3 reads CASSQLSGQGRSGYTF. The CDR3 DNA is TGTGCCAGCAGCCAACTTTCGGGACAGGGGAGGAGTGGCTACACCTTC.

The chain is built from TRBV6-5 and TRBJ1-2, with unresolved D. Trimming shortened V by 6 bases and J by 4 bases, and 12 bases separated the two germline ends. Per the germline V gene, CDR1 is MNHEY and CDR2 is SVGAGI. This CDR3 is built from 13 residues. The CDR3 protein is CASSPPGLYGYTF. The CDR3 DNA reads TGTGCCAGCAGCCCCCCAGGCCTCTATGGCTACACCTTC.

This clone was seen a single time. The rearrangement uses TRBV28 and TRBJ1-2; 9 nucleotides match TRBD1. After removal of 4 bases from V and 8 bases from J, the junction contained 8 bases not matched to a gene. From germline, CDR1 is MDHEN and CDR2 SYDVKM. CDR3 length: 14 residues. The CDR3 loop reads CASSSRDRVRGYTF. The CDR3 coding sequence is TGTGCCAGCAGTTCCCGGGACAGGGTAAGAGGCTACACCTTC.

DNA of the CDR3: TGTGCCACCAGTGCAGGGGGAGAGTTCTCCCCTCCTCAAGAGACCCAGTACTTC. Translated, it gives CATSAGGEFSPPQETQYF. V gene TRBV24-1 combines with J gene TRBJ2-5; 7 bases are a match to TRBD1. The germline gives CDR1 KGHDR, CDR2 SFDVKD. The CDR3 spans 18 residues. J was trimmed by 2 bases and V by 5 bases; bases with no gene match: 16.

V gene TRBV5-4 combines with J gene TRBJ1-1; D might be TRBD1 (6 bases). The CDR3 sequence is 15 residues long. Germline V lookup: CDR1 SGHNT, CDR2 YYREEE (reference sequence). V lost 3 bases to trimming and J lost 4 bases, with 16 bases between them. The CDR3 coding sequence is TGTGCCAGCAGCTCCCCGGCACAGGGAAGCACTGAAGCTTTCTTT. Translated: CASSSPAQGSTEAFF.

The chain uses TRBV7-6 and TRBJ1-2; tentatively, D is TRBD1 (5 bases). V lost 2 bases and J lost 8, with 21 bases in between. Germline V gene data show CDR1 as SGHVS and CDR2 as FNYEAQ. There are 16 residues in the CDR3. The CDR3 DNA sequence: TGTGCCAGCAGCTTAATCGGGGCAGATTTCCCGGGGGGCTACACCTTC. This translates into CASSLIGADFPGGYTF.

The rearrangement uses TRBV6-1 and TRBJ2-3, with D hard to call. Germline V lookup: CDR1 MNHNS, CDR2 SASEGT. The CDR3 is made up of 16 amino acids. Trimming took 4 bases from V and 0 from J, leaving 14 bases between them. Here the CDR3 DNA reads TGTGCCAGCAGTGTACAGCAATCCACTAGCACAGATACGCAGTATTTT. This gives the protein CASSVQQSTSTDTQYF.

V usage is TRBV4-1 and J usage is TRBJ2-5, with 9 bases that match TRBD1. Germline CDR1 MGHRA, CDR2 YSYEKL. There are 15 residues in the CDR3. V dropped 1 base and J dropped 3; count of bases not matched to a gene: 3. The CDR3 bases are TGCGCCAGCAGCCAAGGGGACAGGGACGAAGAGACCCAGTACTTC. Encoded protein: CASSQGDRDEETQYF.

The gene calls are TRBV5-1 and TRBJ2-2; the match to TRBD1 covers 7 bases. CDR1 and CDR2 from the germline V gene are SGHRS and YFSETQ. The V gene end was trimmed by 2 bases and the J gene end by 4 bases; junction bases not matched to a gene: 8. The CDR3 has 16 amino acids. Here the CDR3 DNA reads TGCGCCAGCAGCTTCCAGACAGGGTCGGGCACCGGGGAGCTGTTTTTT. Translated: CASSFQTGSGTGELFF. Together with reference TRBV5-1 and TRBJ2-2, the CDR3 gives the full variable domain: KAGVTQTPRYLIKTRGQQVTLSCSPISGHRSVSWYQQTPGQGLQFLFEYFSETQRNKGNFPGRFSGRQFSNSRSEMNVSTLELGDSALYLCASSFQTGSGTGELFFGEGSRLTVL.

The chain couples TRBV27 to TRBJ2-3, with 7 bases fitting TRBD1. CDR1 is MNHEY, CDR2 SMNVEV, per germline (reference sequence). The CDR3 has 14 residues. The V and J ends lost 10 bases and 5 bases, in that order; junction bases with no gene match: 12. CDR3 loop: CATHAGTEIDTQYF. CDR3 DNA sequence: TGTGCCACTCACGCCGGGACAGAGATAGATACGCAGTATTTT.

The J gene is TRBJ2-1, the V gene TRBV29-1; 8 nucleotides agree with TRBD2. CDR3 size: 15 residues. V trimming: 2 bases; J trimming: 1 base; junction bases outside the gene matches: 4. CDR1 and CDR2 from the germline V gene are SQVTM and ANQGSEA. Here the CDR3 DNA reads TGCAGCGTTGAACAGCGCGGGGGGTCCTACAATGAGCAGTTCTTC. It codes for CSVEQRGGSYNEQFF.

The chain carries TRBV10-3 and TRBJ1-2; 7 nucleotides line up with TRBD1. V trimming: 0 bases; J trimming: 1 base; junction bases outside the gene matches: 5. This CDR3 is 16 amino acids long. In germline, CDR1 is ENHRY, CDR2 SYGVKD. CDR3 protein: CAISESGTALNYGYTF. The CDR3 DNA reads TGTGCCATCAGTGAGTCAGGGACAGCCCTTAACTATGGCTACACCTTC.

This chain joins TRBV6-5 and TRBJ2-7, with 8 positions matching TRBD1. The germline V gene has CDR1 MNHEY and CDR2 SVGAGI. V lost 2 bases, J lost 0 bases, and 6 bases stayed unmatched. The CDR3 is 16 amino acids. The CDR3 loop is CASSYSMDRASYEQYF. CDR3 in DNA: TGTGCCAGCAGTTACAGCATGGACAGGGCCTCCTACGAGCAGTACTTC.

The chain uses TRBV4-3 and TRBJ1-5; a possible D gene is TRBD1 (5 bases). CDR1 and CDR2 from the germline V gene are LGHNA and YSLEER. The CDR3 runs 17 residues. The V end was cut by 0 bases, the J end by 4 bases, with 16 bases between. The CDR3, as DNA: TGCGCCAGCAGCCAAGAGATAGGGGCAGGAAGTAATCAGCCCCAGCATTTT. Translated: CASSQEIGAGSNQPQHF.

This clone was found a few times. The chain uses TRBV7-9 and TRBJ2-1; possibly TRBD2 for D (5 bases). The CDR3 sequence is 19 residues long. Germline lookup yields CDR1 SEHNR and CDR2 FQNEAQ (reference sequence). Trimming took off 1 base at V and 0 bases at J, with 19 bases between the two ends. Here the CDR3 reads CASSLGVEWSSRSYNEQFF. The CDR3 nucleotides read TGTGCCAGCAGCTTAGGTGTTGAGTGGTCTAGCCGCTCCTACAATGAGCAGTTCTTC.

The chain combines TRBV3-1 (or the pseudogene TRBV3-2) with TRBJ2-7, with TRBD1 matching 9 bases. Germline V lookup: CDR1 LGHDT, CDR2 YNNKEL (reference sequence). The CDR3 length is 12 residues. Trimming removed 1 base from V and 12 bases from J; junction bases left unmatched: 4. CDR3 sequence (DNA): TGTGCCAGCAGCCAAGGGGGACAGGGTACGTACTTC. It specifies CASSQGGQGTYF.

This chain uses TRBV7-2 with TRBJ1-5; D unresolved. Germline V gene sequence: CDR1 SGHTA, CDR2 FQGNSA. This CDR3 spans 14 amino acids. Trimming cost V 5 bases and J 7 bases, with 15 bases left between them. The CDR3 nucleotides read TGTGCCAGCAGCCCAGACCGAGGAGACCAGCCCCAGCATTTT. Translation gives CASSPDRGDQPQHF.